The entry below gives a single TCR beta chain sequence along with its context. What it binds is unknown. This sample was included in a study of regulatory and conventional T cells in RAG deficiency. The data were produced by immunoSEQ multiplex PCR, yet TCRdb's version contains in-frame clones alone and is incomplete. The table lists around 30,000 clones, 70% to 90% of them singletons. General study results and limits: Omenn CD25-high CD127-low cells may be activated cells, not true Tregs. Treg unique TCR beta sequences were about 91-fold fewer in Omenn syndrome and CID/AS patients than controls. Shannon entropy was markedly lower and Simpson indices higher in RAG-deficient patients than control T-cell subsets. In Omenn syndrome, Treg and Tconv repertoires overlapped >75%.

Trimming shortened V by 5 bases and J by 4 bases, and 11 bases separated the two germline ends. CDR3 length equals 13 residues. From germline, CDR1 is SEHNR and CDR2 FQNEAQ (reference sequence). These sequences were also reported in another study, on regulatory T cells. That source notes: The primer mix had 52 TRBV and 13 TRBJ primers.

Sequencing was performed on CD8+ T cells sorted from blood. V is TRBV7-9 and J is TRBJ1-2, with D tentatively TRBD1 (6 bases). This TCR was sampled from a human donor in good health. In DNA form, the CDR3 reads TGTGCCAGCAGCCTAGGACAGTTCTATGGCTACACCTTC. Translation gives CASSLGQFYGYTF.